A single sample gave rise to the 27 T cell receptor beta chains below, sequenced in a study of blood T cell repertoires in COVID-19. Sequencing was performed with immunoSEQ multiplex PCR; in TCRdb, only in-frame clones are kept and a portion is missing. The data hold 150,000 to 200,000 clones, with over 80% observed a single time. Material: PBMCs or T cells enriched from blood (not recorded which). Source of these receptors: a woman aged 45-60 years who had recovered from COVID-19.

The rearrangement links TRBV7-3 to TRBJ2-2, with 9 bases that match TRBD2. The CDR3 is 16 amino acids. The J segment lost 4 bases and the V segment lost 2 bases, leaving 5 bases of the junction unmatched. Germline-derived CDR1 and CDR2 are SGHTA and FQGTGA. The CDR3 coding sequence is TGTGCCAGCAGCTTACCGCGGGGGGGTATCACCGGGGAGCTGTTTTTT. Its protein product is CASSLPRGGITGELFF. Combining the CDR3 with reference TRBV7-3 and TRBJ2-2 gives the whole variable domain GAGVSQTPSNKVTEKGKYVELRCDPISGHTALYWYRQSLGQGPEFLIYFQGTGAADDSGLPNDRFFAVRPEGSVSTLKIQRTERGDSAVYLCASSLPRGGITGELFFGEGSRLTVL.

The chain joins TRBV27 to TRBJ2-2, with D possibly being TRBD2 (7 bases). Per the germline V gene, CDR1 is MNHEY and CDR2 is SMNVEV (reference sequence). Trimming took 6 bases from V and 5 from J, leaving 16 bases between them. CDR3 length: 15 residues. In DNA, the CDR3 is TGTGCCAGCAGATGGGGGGGGCGCGGGACCGGGGAGCTGTTTTTT. It encodes CASRWGGRGTGELFF.

The rearrangement uses TRBV7-2 and TRBJ2-3; D is perhaps TRBD2 (7 bases). Germline V gives CDR1 SGHTA, CDR2 FQGNSA. The CDR3 consists of 13 residues. Trimming took off 7 bases at V and 4 bases at J, with 12 bases between the two ends. CDR3 coding DNA: TGTGCCAGCACCCTAGGGGGGGCAGATACGCAGTATTTT. Residues: CASTLGGADTQYF.

A single count supports this clone. The chain recombines TRBV9 with TRBJ2-2; the D is unclear. Germline V gene sequence: CDR1 SGDLS, CDR2 YYNGEE. The V and J ends lost 0 bases and 6 bases respectively, with 12 bases between them. The CDR3 is 15 amino acids. As DNA, the CDR3 is TGTGCCAGCAGCGTAGGGCTAGTATTTGCCGGGGAGCTGTTTTTT. Translating it yields CASSVGLVFAGELFF.

The chain joins TRBV28 to TRBJ2-7; 7 bases agree with TRBD1. Germline CDR1 reads MDHEN; CDR2 reads SYDVKM. CDR3 size: 15 residues. V trimming: 5 bases; J trimming: 3 bases; junction bases outside the gene matches: 10. The CDR3, as DNA: TGTGCCAGCAGTCCGACAGGGAGTCCTGGCTACGAGCAGTACGTC. Protein product: CASSPTGSPGYEQYV.

The chain uses TRBV7-2 and TRBJ2-4, with 7 bases identical to TRBD2. Germline V CDR1 and CDR2: SGHTA, FQGNSA. Trimming took 2 bases from V and 6 from J; bases not matched to a gene: 13. There are 17 residues in the CDR3. For the CDR3, the DNA is TGTGCCAGCAGCTTAACGACGACGAGCGGGGTCCGAAACATTCAGTACTTC. Translated: CASSLTTTSGVRNIQYF.

The chain uses TRBV6-5 and TRBJ2-5; TRBD2 agrees at 8 bases. CDR1 MNHEY and CDR2 SVGAGI come from the germline V gene. CDR3 size: 13 residues. The V and J ends lost 7 bases and 9 bases, in that order; junction bases with no gene match: 10. CDR3 DNA sequence: TGTGCCAGCAACCCAGGTTCGGGGGGGCCCCAGTACTTC. Its translation is CASNPGSGGPQYF.

The gene calls are TRBV11-3 and TRBJ1-4, with D tentatively TRBD1 (5 bases). Germline V gene data show CDR1 as SGHNT and CDR2 as YENEEA. The CDR3 is 16 amino acids. Trimming pared 4 bases from V and 0 bases from J, leaving 12 bases between. The CDR3 DNA is TGTGCCAGCAGCTATGGGGGGACCGCAACTAATGAAAAACTGTTTTTT. Translation gives CASSYGGTATNEKLFF.

The chain employs TRBV18 and TRBJ1-1, with TRBD1 identical over 9 bases. CDR3 size: 15 residues. Trimming at V came to 3 bases and at J to 4 bases, leaving 6 bases not matched to a gene. Per germline, CDR1 KGHSH and CDR2 LQKENI. In nucleotides, the CDR3 is TGTGCCAGCTCACCCACAGGGGGCCGAGGCACTGAAGCTTTCTTT. It yields the protein CASSPTGGRGTEAFF. Looking up the rest from reference TRBV18 and TRBJ1-1 gives the full variable domain: NAGVMQNPRHLVRRRGQEARLRCSPMKGHSHVYWYRQLPEEGLKFMVYLQKENIIDESGMPKERFSAEFPKEGPSILRIQQVVRGDSAAYFCASSPTGGRGTEAFFGQGTRLTVV.

The chain combines TRBV3-1 (or the pseudogene TRBV3-2) with TRBJ2-3; perhaps TRBD1 as D (5 bases). V was trimmed by 1 base and J by 5 bases, leaving 7 bases between them. Germline V gene data show CDR1 as LGHDT and CDR2 as YNNKEL (reference sequence). This CDR3 has 13 residues. CDR3 protein: CASSQVGQDTQYF. CDR3 nucleotides: TGTGCCAGCAGCCAAGTGGGGCAAGATACGCAGTATTTT.

V is TRBV9 and J is TRBJ1-3, with a weak D call TRBD1 (5 bases). CDR3 length: 15 residues. Germline assignment: CDR1 SGDLS and CDR2 YYNGEE. The germline V and J ends were trimmed by 4 bases and 8 bases, with 19 bases remaining between them. The CDR3 is CASSLGGTSFDTIYF. The CDR3 DNA sequence: TGTGCCAGCAGCCTGGGGGGGACCTCATTTGACACCATATATTTT.

The chain has TRBV5-6 and TRBJ1-1; 11 nucleotides align to TRBD1. Germline V lookup: CDR1 SGHDT, CDR2 YYEEEE. Trimming took 6 bases from V and 4 from J; bases not matched to a gene: 11. This CDR3 comprises 16 residues. The CDR3 here is CASTPPWDRGSTEAFF. As DNA, the CDR3 is TGTGCCAGCACCCCCCCTTGGGACAGGGGGAGCACTGAAGCTTTCTTT.

This chain joins TRBV4-3 and TRBJ1-2, with a tentative D call TRBD1 (5 bases). This CDR3 is 16 amino acids long. Germline V gene data show CDR1 as LGHNA and CDR2 as YSLEER. V was pared by 0 bases and J by 8 bases, with 19 bases between. CDR3 loop: CASSQDNGAQLGGYTF. The CDR3 nucleotides read TGCGCCAGCAGCCAAGATAATGGGGCCCAACTGGGAGGCTACACCTTC.

The chain joins TRBV25-1 to TRBJ1-5; tentatively, D is TRBD1 (6 bases). The ends were cut back, 5 bases at V and 6 bases at J, with 17 bases in the middle. This CDR3 spans 15 amino acids. The germline gives CDR1 MGHDK, CDR2 SYGVNS. CDR3 protein: CASSQQGVGPQPQHF. CDR3 nucleotides: TGTGCCAGCAGTCAACAGGGTGTTGGGCCTCAGCCCCAGCATTTT.

This chain joins TRBV6-1 and TRBJ2-5; 11 positions agree with TRBD2. This CDR3 is built from 17 residues. Germline-derived CDR1 and CDR2 are MNHNS and SASEGT. With V trimmed by 4 bases and J by 5 bases, 12 bases remained unmatched. CDR3 DNA sequence: TGTGCCAGCAGTGTGGGACTAGCGGAATCTTATTGGGAGACCCAGTACTTC. Amino acid sequence: CASSVGLAESYWETQYF.

The chain employs TRBV12-3 or TRBV12-4 and TRBJ1-5, with TRBD1 as a possible D gene (6 bases). V was pared by 3 bases and J by 8 bases, with 11 bases between. The CDR3 length is 13 residues. For the CDR3, the DNA is TGTGCCAGCAGTTTCCGCCGACAGGAGCCCCAGCATTTT. This sequence encodes CASSFRRQEPQHF.

The CDR3 region is CASSLRTAGNTIYF. CDR3 DNA sequence: TGTGCCAGCAGCCTCCGGACTGCTGGAAACACCATATATTTT. The V and J genes are TRBV14 and TRBJ1-3; no reliable D call. V dropped 4 bases and J dropped 2 bases, with 9 bases sitting between them. The CDR3 is 14 amino acids. CDR1 is SGHDN, CDR2 FVKESK, per germline.

The chain's CDR3 is CASSFTGGTEAFF. Written as DNA, the CDR3 is TGCGCCAGCAGCTTCACGGGGGGGACTGAAGCTTTCTTT. The chain carries TRBV5-1 and TRBJ1-1; tentatively, D is TRBD1 (5 bases). Germline assignment: CDR1 SGHRS and CDR2 YFSETQ. Deletions cut 2 bases from V and 5 bases from J, with 10 bases between. The CDR3 covers 13 residues. The whole variable domain, remainder taken from reference TRBV5-1 and TRBJ1-1, is KAGVTQTPRYLIKTRGQQVTLSCSPISGHRSVSWYQQTPGQGLQFLFEYFSETQRNKGNFPGRFSGRQFSNSRSEMNVSTLELGDSALYLCASSFTGGTEAFFGQGTRLTVV.

This chain uses TRBV7-8 with TRBJ2-1; 7 nucleotides align to TRBD1. CDR1 and CDR2 (germline): SGHVS, FQNEAQ. The CDR3 sequence is 17 residues long. V lost 2 bases and J lost 9; bases outside the gene matches: 16. CDR3: CASSLSPPGGARSEQFF. CDR3 nucleotide sequence: TGTGCCAGCAGCTTATCCCCCCCAGGGGGTGCCCGCTCTGAGCAGTTCTTC.

The V gene is TRBV5-1, the J gene TRBJ1-6; a weak D match, TRBD1 (6 bases). Germline CDR1 and CDR2: SGHRS and YFSETQ. Trimming stripped 5 bases from V and 5 bases from J, with 11 bases between. The CDR3 spans 14 residues. CDR3 nucleotide sequence: TGCGCCAGCAGTGAAGGACAGAATAATTCACCCCTCCACTTT. This gives the protein CASSEGQNNSPLHF. The full variable domain, in which reference TRBV5-1 and TRBJ1-6 provide the parts outside the CDR3, is KAGVTQTPRYLIKTRGQQVTLSCSPISGHRSVSWYQQTPGQGLQFLFEYFSETQRNKGNFPGRFSGRQFSNSRSEMNVSTLELGDSALYLCASSEGQNNSPLHFGNGTRLTVT.

This chain connects TRBV11-3 to TRBJ2-7, with a weak D call TRBD1 (5 bases). The V gene lost 3 bases and the J gene lost 2 bases, with 8 bases spanning the gap. The CDR3 length is 13 residues. CDR1 and CDR2 (germline): SGHNT, YENEEA. The CDR3 is CASSFQGAYEQYV. CDR3 sequence (DNA): TGTGCCAGCAGCTTTCAAGGGGCCTACGAGCAGTACGTC.

The V gene is TRBV29-1, the J gene TRBJ2-3, with 7 bases identical to TRBD1. After removal of 3 bases from V and 10 bases from J, the junction contained 19 bases not matched to a gene. Germline CDR1 SQVTM, CDR2 ANQGSEA. The CDR3 extends over 16 amino acids. CDR3: CSVDPLVTGPENAQYF. The CDR3 coding sequence is TGCAGCGTTGACCCCCTGGTGACAGGGCCAGAAAATGCGCAGTATTTT.

The chain has TRBV6-5 and TRBJ2-2, with 12 bases matching TRBD2. This CDR3 is built from 15 residues. Germline lookup yields CDR1 MNHEY and CDR2 SVGAGI. The trim removed 6 bases at V and 6 bases at J, leaving 5 bases unmatched. CDR3: CASRPSGGVPGELFF. The CDR3 bases are TGTGCCAGCAGACCTAGCGGGGGGGTCCCCGGGGAGCTGTTTTTT.

The chain joins TRBV6-5 to TRBJ2-2; D gene unclear. The V end was cut by 9 bases, the J end by 6 bases, with 14 bases between. Germline-derived CDR1 and CDR2 are MNHEY and SVGAGI. The CDR3 is 13 residues long. The DNA of the CDR3 is TGTGCCAGTCGGTCAATTGGAGCCGGGGAGCTGTTTTTT. Translating gives CASRSIGAGELFF.

The rearrangement joins TRBV28 to TRBJ1-1, with a weak D call TRBD1 (5 bases). The CDR3 is made up of 18 amino acids. Per germline, CDR1 MDHEN and CDR2 SYDVKM. V lost 2 bases, J lost 3 bases, and 22 bases lay in between. CDR3 loop: CASSLRGLGGVGDTEAFF. The DNA for the CDR3 is TGTGCCAGCAGTTTAAGGGGCCTGGGTGGAGTTGGGGACACTGAAGCTTTCTTT.

This rearrangement joins TRBV4-3 to TRBJ1-5, with unresolved D. Per germline, CDR1 LGHNA and CDR2 YSLEER. There are 16 residues in the CDR3. The V end lost 0 bases, the J end lost 5 bases, and 14 bases lay between the germline ends. The CDR3 sequence: CASSQDNGGRDQPQHF. As DNA, the CDR3 is TGCGCCAGCAGCCAAGATAATGGAGGGCGCGATCAGCCCCAGCATTTT.

This clone was seen only once. This specimen includes other DNA sequences encoding the same CDR3. In nucleotides, the CDR3 is TGTGCCAGCTCACCAAGACAGGGAGTCTACGAGCAGTACGTC. It translates to CASSPRQGVYEQYV. The V gene is TRBV18, the J gene TRBJ2-7; TRBD1 matches at 7 bases. The ends lost 2 bases at V and 3 bases at J; junction bases unmatched: 4. The germline V gene has CDR1 KGHSH and CDR2 LQKENI. The length of the CDR3 is 14 residues.